This note documents a single TCR beta chain sequence. Its target is not known. Both 60 Vbeta primers and 13 Jbeta primers went into the PCR. The table came from immunoSEQ multiplex PCR; TCRdb's copy has only in-frame clones and leaves some out. This table holds around 150,000 clones, roughly 80% found once. The CDR3 loop spans 16 amino acids. V was shortened by 1 base and J by 4 bases, with 15 bases between the two germline ends. CDR1 is MGHRA, CDR2 YSYEKL, per germline. The data belong to a study of cytomegalovirus exposure and HLA in healthy donors. General study results and limits: In an earlier analysis, about 87% or about 30%: the productive usage of most TCR beta V segments. A missense variant in DCLRE1C was later tied to TCR beta V- and J-gene trimming. Around 160 TCR beta chains were listed as cytomegalovirus-associated.

V and J are TRBV4-1 and TRBJ2-3; D possibly corresponds to TRBD2 (6 bases). The sequence derives from a man aged 30 to 39 in good health and CMV-seronegative. The source material was PBMCs. The CDR3 region is CASSQGRGWNADTQYF. Written as DNA, the CDR3 is TGCGCCAGCAGCCAAGGGAGGGGCTGGAATGCAGATACGCAGTATTTT.